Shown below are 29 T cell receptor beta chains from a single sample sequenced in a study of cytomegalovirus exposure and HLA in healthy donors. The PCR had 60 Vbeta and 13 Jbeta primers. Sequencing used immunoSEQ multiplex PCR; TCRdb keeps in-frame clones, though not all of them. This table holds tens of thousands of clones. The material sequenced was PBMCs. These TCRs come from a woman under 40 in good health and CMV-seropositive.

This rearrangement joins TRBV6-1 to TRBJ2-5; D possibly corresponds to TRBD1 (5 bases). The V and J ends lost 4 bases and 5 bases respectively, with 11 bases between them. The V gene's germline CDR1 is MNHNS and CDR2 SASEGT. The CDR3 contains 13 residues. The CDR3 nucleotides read TGTGCCAGCAGTGTCACAGGCTGGGAGACCCAGTACTTC. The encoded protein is CASSVTGWETQYF.

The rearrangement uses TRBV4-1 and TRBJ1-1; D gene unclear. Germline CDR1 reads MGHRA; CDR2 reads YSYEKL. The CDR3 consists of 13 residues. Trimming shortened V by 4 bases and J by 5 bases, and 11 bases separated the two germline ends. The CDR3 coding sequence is TGCGCCAGCAGCCGGAAACCGGGGACTGAAGCTTTCTTT. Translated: CASSRKPGTEAFF.

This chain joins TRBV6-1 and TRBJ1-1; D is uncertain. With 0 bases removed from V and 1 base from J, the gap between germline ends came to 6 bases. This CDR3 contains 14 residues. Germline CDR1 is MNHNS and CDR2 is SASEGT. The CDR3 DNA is TGTGCCAGCAGTGAAGCCTGGCAGAACACTGAAGCTTTCTTT. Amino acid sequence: CASSEAWQNTEAFF.

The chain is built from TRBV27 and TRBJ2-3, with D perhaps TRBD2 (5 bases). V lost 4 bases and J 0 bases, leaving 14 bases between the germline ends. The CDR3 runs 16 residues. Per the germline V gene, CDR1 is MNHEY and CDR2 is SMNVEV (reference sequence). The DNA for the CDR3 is TGTGCCAGCAGTTCTACTAGTGGAGCTAGCACAGATACGCAGTATTTT. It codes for CASSSTSGASTDTQYF.

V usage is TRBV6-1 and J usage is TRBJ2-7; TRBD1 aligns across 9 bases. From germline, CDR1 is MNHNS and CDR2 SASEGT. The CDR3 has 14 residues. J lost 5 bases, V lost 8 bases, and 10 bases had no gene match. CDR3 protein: CASHRTGDVNEQYF. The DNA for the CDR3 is TGTGCCAGCCATCGGACAGGGGACGTCAACGAGCAGTACTTC.

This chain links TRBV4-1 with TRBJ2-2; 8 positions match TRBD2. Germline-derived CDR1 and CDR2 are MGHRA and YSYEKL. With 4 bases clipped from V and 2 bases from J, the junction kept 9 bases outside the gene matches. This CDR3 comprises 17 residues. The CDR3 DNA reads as TGCGCCAGCAGCCCCTACGGGGGACTAGGCAACACCGGGGAGCTGTTTTTT. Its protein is CASSPYGGLGNTGELFF.

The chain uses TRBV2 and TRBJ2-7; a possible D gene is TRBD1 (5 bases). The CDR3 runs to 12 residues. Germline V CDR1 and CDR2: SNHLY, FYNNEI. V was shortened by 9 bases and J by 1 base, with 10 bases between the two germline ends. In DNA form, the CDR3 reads TGTGCCAGTCGACAGTTATCCTACGAGCAGTACTTC. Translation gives CASRQLSYEQYF.

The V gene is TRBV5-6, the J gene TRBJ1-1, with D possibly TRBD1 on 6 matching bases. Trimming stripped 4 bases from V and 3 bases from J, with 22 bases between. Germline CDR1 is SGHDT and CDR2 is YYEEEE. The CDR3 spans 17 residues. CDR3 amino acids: CASSQTGWGGTDTEAFF. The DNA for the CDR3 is TGTGCCAGCAGCCAAACGGGGTGGGGGGGCACGGACACTGAAGCTTTCTTT.

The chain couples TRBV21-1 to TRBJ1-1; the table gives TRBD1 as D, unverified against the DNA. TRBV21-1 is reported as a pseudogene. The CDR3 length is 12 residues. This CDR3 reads CASKQGATEAFF. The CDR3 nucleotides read TGTGCCAGCAAACAGGGGGCTACTGAAGCTTTCTTT.

The CDR3 bases are TGCAGCCTGCGGGACAGGGTTTACAATGAGCAGTTCTTC. Translating it yields CSLRDRVYNEQFF. The V gene is TRBV29-1, the J gene TRBJ2-1; 9 bases agree with TRBD1. Per germline, CDR1 SQVTM and CDR2 ANQGSEA. This CDR3 region has 13 residues. With 8 bases clipped from V and 4 bases from J, the junction kept 6 bases outside the gene matches.

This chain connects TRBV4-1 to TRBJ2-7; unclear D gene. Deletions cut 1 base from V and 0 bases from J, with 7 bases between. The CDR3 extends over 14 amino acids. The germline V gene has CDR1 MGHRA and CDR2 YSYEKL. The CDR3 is CASSQAMSSYEQYF. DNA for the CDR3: TGCGCCAGCAGCCAAGCCATGAGCTCCTACGAGCAGTACTTC.

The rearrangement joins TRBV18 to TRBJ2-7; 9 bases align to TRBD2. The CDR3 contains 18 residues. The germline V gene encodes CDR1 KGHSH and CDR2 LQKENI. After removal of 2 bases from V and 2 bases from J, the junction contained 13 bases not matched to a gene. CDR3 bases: TGTGCCAGCTCACCATACAGATTACTAGCGGGTAAAACCTACGAGCAGTACTTC. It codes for CASSPYRLLAGKTYEQYF.

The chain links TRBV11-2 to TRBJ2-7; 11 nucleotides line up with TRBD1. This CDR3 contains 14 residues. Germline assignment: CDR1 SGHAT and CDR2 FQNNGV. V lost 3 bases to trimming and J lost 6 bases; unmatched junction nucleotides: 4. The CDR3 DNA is TGTGCCAGCAGCTTGTGGACAGGGGGCGGCGAGCAGTACTTC. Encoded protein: CASSLWTGGGEQYF.

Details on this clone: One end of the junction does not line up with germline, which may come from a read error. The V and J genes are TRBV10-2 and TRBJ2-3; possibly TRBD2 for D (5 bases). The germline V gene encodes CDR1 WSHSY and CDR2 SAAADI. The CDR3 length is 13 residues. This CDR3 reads CASSEPAAAERLF. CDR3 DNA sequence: TGCGCCAGCAGTGAGCCGGCAGCAGCCGAGCGGCTTTTT.

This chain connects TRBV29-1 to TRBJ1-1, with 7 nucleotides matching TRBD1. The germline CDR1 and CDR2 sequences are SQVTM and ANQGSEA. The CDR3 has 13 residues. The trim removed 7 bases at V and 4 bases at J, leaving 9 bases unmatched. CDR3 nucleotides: TGCAGCGGCTCGAGGGGGCTCGGCACTGAAGCTTTCTTT. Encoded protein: CSGSRGLGTEAFF.

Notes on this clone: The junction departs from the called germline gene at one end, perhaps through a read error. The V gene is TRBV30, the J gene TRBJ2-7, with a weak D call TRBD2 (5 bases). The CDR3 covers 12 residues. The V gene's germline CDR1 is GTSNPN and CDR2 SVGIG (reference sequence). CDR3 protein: CAWSPRGYEQCF. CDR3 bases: TGTGCCTGGAGTCCACGGGGTTACGAGCAGTGCTTC.

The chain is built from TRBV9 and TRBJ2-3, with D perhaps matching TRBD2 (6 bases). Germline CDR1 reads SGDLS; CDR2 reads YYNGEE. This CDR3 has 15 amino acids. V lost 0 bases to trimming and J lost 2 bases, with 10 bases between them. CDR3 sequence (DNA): TGTGCCAGCAGCGTAGGAAGCGGGTTCACAGATACGCAGTATTTT. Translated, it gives CASSVGSGFTDTQYF. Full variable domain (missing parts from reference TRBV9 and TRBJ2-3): DSGVTQTPKHLITATGQRVTLRCSPRSGDLSVYWYQQSLDQGLQFLIQYYNGEERAKGNILERFSAQQFPDLHSELNLSSLELGDSALYFCASSVGSGFTDTQYFGPGTRLTVL.

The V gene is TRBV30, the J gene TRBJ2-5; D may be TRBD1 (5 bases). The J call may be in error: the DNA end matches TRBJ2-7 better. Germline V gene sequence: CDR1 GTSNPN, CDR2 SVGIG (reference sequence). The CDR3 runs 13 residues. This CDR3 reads CAWSVRGTYEQYF. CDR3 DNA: TGTGCCTGGAGTGTTAGGGGAACCTACGAGCAGTACTTC.

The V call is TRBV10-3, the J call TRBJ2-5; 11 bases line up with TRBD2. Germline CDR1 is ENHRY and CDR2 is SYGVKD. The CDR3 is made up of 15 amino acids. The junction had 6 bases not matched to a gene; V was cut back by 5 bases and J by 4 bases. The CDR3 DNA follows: TGTGCCATCAGTCCCGGACTAGCGGGTATAGAGACCCAGTACTTC. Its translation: CAISPGLAGIETQYF.

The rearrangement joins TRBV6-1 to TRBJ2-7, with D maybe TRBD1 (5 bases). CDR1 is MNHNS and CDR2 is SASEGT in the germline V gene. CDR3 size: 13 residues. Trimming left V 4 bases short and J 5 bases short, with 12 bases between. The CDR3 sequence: CASSGTQVHEQYF. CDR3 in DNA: TGTGCCAGCAGTGGGACACAGGTCCACGAGCAGTACTTC.

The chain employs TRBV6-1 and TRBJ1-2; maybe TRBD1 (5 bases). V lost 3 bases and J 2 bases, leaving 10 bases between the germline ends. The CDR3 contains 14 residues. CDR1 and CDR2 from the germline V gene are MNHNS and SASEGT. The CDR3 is CASSDAGKNYGYTF. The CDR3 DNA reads TGTGCCAGCAGTGACGCAGGGAAGAACTATGGCTACACCTTC.

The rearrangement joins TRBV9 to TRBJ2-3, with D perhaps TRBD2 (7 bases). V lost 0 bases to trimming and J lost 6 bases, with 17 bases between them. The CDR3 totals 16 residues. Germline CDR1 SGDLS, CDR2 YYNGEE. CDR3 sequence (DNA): TGTGCCAGCAGCGTAGATGACCGGGGGGCACAGGATACGCAGTATTTT. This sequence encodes CASSVDDRGAQDTQYF.

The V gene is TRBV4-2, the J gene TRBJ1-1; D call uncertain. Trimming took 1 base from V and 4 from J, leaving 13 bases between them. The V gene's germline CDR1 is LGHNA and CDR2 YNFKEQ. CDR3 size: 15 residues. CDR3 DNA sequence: TGTGCCAGCAGCCAAGTCGACCCGGGAGGCACTGAAGCTTTCTTT. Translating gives CASSQVDPGGTEAFF.

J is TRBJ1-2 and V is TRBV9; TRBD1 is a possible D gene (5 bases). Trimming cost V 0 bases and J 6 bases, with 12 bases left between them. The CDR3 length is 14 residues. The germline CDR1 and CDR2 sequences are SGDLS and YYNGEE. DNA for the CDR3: TGTGCCAGCAGCGTAGCCGACAGTCCGGATGGCTACACCTTC. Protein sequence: CASSVADSPDGYTF.

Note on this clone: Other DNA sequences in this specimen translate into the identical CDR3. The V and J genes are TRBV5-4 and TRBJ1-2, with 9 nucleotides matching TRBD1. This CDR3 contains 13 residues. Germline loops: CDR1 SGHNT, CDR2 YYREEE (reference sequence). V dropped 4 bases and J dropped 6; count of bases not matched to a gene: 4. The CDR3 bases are TGTGCCAGCAGCCCCGACAGGGGGGATGGCTACACCTTC. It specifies CASSPDRGDGYTF.

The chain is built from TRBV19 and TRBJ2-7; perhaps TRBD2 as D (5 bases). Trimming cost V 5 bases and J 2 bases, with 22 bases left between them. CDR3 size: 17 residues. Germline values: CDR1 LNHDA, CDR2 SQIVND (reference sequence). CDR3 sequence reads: CASSADREHYSTYEQYF. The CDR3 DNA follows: TGTGCCAGTAGTGCCGACCGGGAACACTACAGCACCTACGAGCAGTACTTC.

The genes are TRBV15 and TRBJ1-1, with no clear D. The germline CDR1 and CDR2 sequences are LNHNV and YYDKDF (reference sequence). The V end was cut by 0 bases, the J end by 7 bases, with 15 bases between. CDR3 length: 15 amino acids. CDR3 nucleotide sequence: TGTGCCACCAGCAGAGAGGGCAGGTTGATAGATGAAGCTTTCTTT. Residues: CATSREGRLIDEAFF.

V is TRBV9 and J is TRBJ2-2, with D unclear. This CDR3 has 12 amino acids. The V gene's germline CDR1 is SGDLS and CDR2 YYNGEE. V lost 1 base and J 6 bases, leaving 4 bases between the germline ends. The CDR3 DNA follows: TGTGCCAGCAGCGTATATCCCGGGGAGCTGTTTTTT. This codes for CASSVYPGELFF.

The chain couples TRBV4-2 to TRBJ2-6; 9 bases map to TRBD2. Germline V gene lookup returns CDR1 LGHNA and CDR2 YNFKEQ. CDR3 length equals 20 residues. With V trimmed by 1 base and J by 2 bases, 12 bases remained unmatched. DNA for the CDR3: TGTGCCAGCAGCCAAGGAGTGGTTTGGGTAGCGGGAGCTGGGGCCAACGTCCTGACTTTC. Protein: CASSQGVVWVAGAGANVLTF.